The 26 T cell receptor beta chains below were found in one sample sequenced in a study of beta chain features in type 1 diabetes. Investigators reverse transcribed all isolated RNA, so they sequenced expressed TCRB transcripts. Using immunoSEQ multiplex PCR, the repertoire was profiled, and TCRdb retains in-frame clones only, with some absent. The data contain about 900,000 clones, roughly a sixth of them seen just once; the ten biggest clones take up roughly 0.025%. Sequencing input: naive CD4+ T cells from blood. The source is a woman aged 18-30 years in good health.

V usage is TRBV10-3 and J usage is TRBJ2-7; D call uncertain. The CDR3 is made up of 13 amino acids. Germline CDR1 is ENHRY and CDR2 is SYGVKD. The V gene lost 4 bases and the J gene lost 4 bases, with 11 bases spanning the gap. CDR3 protein: CAISGQVGYEQYF. In DNA form, the CDR3 reads TGTGCCATCAGTGGGCAGGTAGGATACGAGCAGTACTTC.

The table lists this clone with a few counts. The chain has TRBV7-2 and TRBJ2-1; tentatively, D is TRBD2 (6 bases). The CDR3 length is 15 residues. V was clipped by 2 bases and J by 9 bases, with 17 bases between them. In germline, CDR1 is SGHTA, CDR2 FQGNSA. CDR3 nucleotides: TGTGCCAGCAGCTTACCGGGACTGGCTCTAGGTGAGCAGTTCTTC. This sequence encodes CASSLPGLALGEQFF.

A few counts support this clone. CDR3 region: CASSPRPGGADTGELFF. DNA for the CDR3: TGCGCCAGCAGCCCCCGCCCCGGGGGCGCCGACACCGGGGAGCTGTTTTTT. The V call is TRBV4-1, the J call TRBJ2-2; perhaps D is TRBD1 or TRBD2 (6 bases each). Germline lookup yields CDR1 MGHRA and CDR2 YSYEKL. This CDR3 region has 17 residues. Trimming removed 4 bases from V and 3 bases from J, with 18 bases in between.

This clone was counted only a few times. The same CDR3 can be traced to other DNA sequences in this sample. The chain employs TRBV18 and TRBJ2-1, with 9 bases aligning to TRBD2. The germline gives CDR1 KGHSH, CDR2 LQKENI. Trimming took 2 bases from V and 9 from J; bases not matched to a gene: 8. The CDR3 totals 15 residues. CDR3 in amino acids: CASSPRAGGPGEQFF. The CDR3 nucleotides read TGTGCCAGCTCACCAAGGGCGGGAGGGCCTGGTGAGCAGTTCTTC.

This clone has only a few counts. The chain links TRBV29-1 to TRBJ1-2; a possible D gene is TRBD1 (6 bases). CDR1 SQVTM and CDR2 ANQGSEA come from the germline V gene. The CDR3 sequence is 14 residues long. Trimming pared 4 bases from V and 7 bases from J, leaving 19 bases between. The CDR3 DNA reads as TGCAGCGTTGCTCCGGAGGTCAGGGGTTTTGGCTACACCTTC. It translates to CSVAPEVRGFGYTF.

This clone was found a few times. The gene calls are TRBV4-2 and TRBJ1-1, with 10 nucleotides matching TRBD1. Unmatched junction bases numbered 8, after V lost 1 base and J lost 12 bases. CDR1 is LGHNA, CDR2 YNFKEQ, per germline. The CDR3 contains 14 residues. The CDR3 spells CASSQAGQGTQPFF. The CDR3, as DNA: TGTGCCAGCAGCCAAGCGGGACAGGGGACCCAACCTTTCTTT.

The chain couples TRBV12-5 to TRBJ2-2, with D unclear. Trimming pared 5 bases from V and 2 bases from J, leaving 9 bases between. Looked up from germline, CDR1 is LGHNT and CDR2 is FRNRAP. The CDR3 spans 14 residues. The CDR3 sequence is CASGPDVNTGELFF. The CDR3 nucleotides are TGTGCTAGTGGTCCGGACGTAAACACCGGGGAGCTGTTTTTT.

The gene calls are TRBV4-3 and TRBJ2-5, with TRBD2 matching over 10 bases. In germline, CDR1 is LGHNA, CDR2 YSLEER. The CDR3 runs to 16 residues. The J segment lost 5 bases and the V segment lost 2 bases, leaving 8 bases of the junction unmatched. CDR3 region: CASSQRPSGSGETQYF. The CDR3 DNA follows: TGCGCCAGCAGCCAACGGCCTAGCGGGAGTGGGGAGACCCAGTACTTC.

The chain recombines TRBV15 with TRBJ2-5, with TRBD1 matching 7 bases. The CDR3 consists of 16 residues. Germline-derived CDR1 and CDR2 are LNHNV and YYDKDF (reference sequence). Trimming at V came to 3 bases and at J to 5 bases, leaving 12 bases not matched to a gene. The CDR3 coding sequence is TGTGCCACCAGCAGGAAAGACAGGGTTTTTGGGGAGACCCAGTACTTC. Residues: CATSRKDRVFGETQYF. Together with reference TRBV15 and TRBJ2-5, the CDR3 gives the full variable domain: DAMVIQNPRYQVTQFGKPVTLSCSQTLNHNVMYWYQQKSSQAPKLLFHYYDKDFNNEADTPDNFQSRRPNTSFCFLDIRSPGLGDTAMYLCATSRKDRVFGETQYFGPGTRLLVL.

Notes on this clone: One junction end disagrees with the germline gene, perhaps due to a read error. The chain joins TRBV19 to TRBJ1-5; TRBD1 might be the D (5 bases). The V gene's germline CDR1 is LNHDA and CDR2 SQIVND (reference sequence). This CDR3 has 16 amino acids. For the CDR3, the DNA is TGTGCCAGTAGTACGCAGGGATATTATAGCGATCAGCCCCAGCATTTT. Protein product: CASSTQGYYSDQPQHF. The full variable domain, rest sourced from reference TRBV19 and TRBJ1-5, is DGGITQSPKYLFRKEGQNVTLSCEQNLNHDAMYWYRQDPGQGLRLIYYSQIVNDFQKGDIAEGYSVSREKKESFPLTVTSAQKNPTAFYLCASSTQGYYSDQPQHFGDGTRLSIL.

This chain joins TRBV21-1 and TRBJ1-4; TRBD1, as called in the table, went unchecked against the DNA. TRBV21-1 is shown as a pseudogene. CDR3 length equals 18 residues. CDR3 residues: CASTPDSEGPPTNEKLFF. The CDR3 DNA follows: TGTGCCAGCACTCCGGACAGCGAGGGGCCCCCAACTAATGAAAAACTGTTTTTT.

The CDR3 reads CASSTDGDHRYEQYF. The CDR3 DNA reads as TGTGCCAGCAGTACCGACGGGGACCACCGCTACGAGCAGTACTTC. The chain has TRBV27 and TRBJ2-7, with D perhaps TRBD1 or TRBD2 (5 bases each). Looked up from germline, CDR1 is MNHEY and CDR2 is SMNVEV (reference sequence). The CDR3 has 15 amino acids. V lost 5 bases and J lost 3, with 17 bases in between.

This chain links TRBV6-1 with TRBJ1-5; D gene uncertain. CDR1 MNHNS and CDR2 SASEGT come from the germline V gene. The ends were cut back, 1 base at V and 4 bases at J, with 8 bases in the middle. The CDR3 is made up of 14 amino acids. The DNA of the CDR3 is TGTGCCAGCAGTGAAGTTCCGGTTAATCAGCCCCAGCATTTT. Translated: CASSEVPVNQPQHF.

As to this clone: Other DNA sequences in this sample translate to the same CDR3. The rearrangement uses TRBV6-1 and TRBJ2-1; 8 bases agree with TRBD2. The CDR3 consists of 16 residues. Trimming at V came to 5 bases and at J to 4 bases, leaving 10 bases not matched to a gene. CDR1 is MNHNS, CDR2 SASEGT, per germline. The CDR3 reads CASSQGKREWYNEQFF. CDR3 DNA: TGTGCCAGCAGTCAAGGAAAGCGGGAGTGGTACAATGAGCAGTTCTTC.

This clone has only a few counts. The chain joins TRBV7-2 to TRBJ2-7, with D possibly called TRBD1 or TRBD2 (5 bases each). The CDR3 sequence is 15 residues long. CDR1 and CDR2 from the germline V gene are SGHTA and FQGNSA. Trimming pared 2 bases from V and 2 bases from J, leaving 13 bases between. The CDR3 bases are TGTGCCAGCAGCTTATCAGGGAGATCCCCCTACGAGCAGTACTTC. As protein: CASSLSGRSPYEQYF.

V is TRBV18 and J is TRBJ2-7; D ambiguous. The CDR3 runs to 12 residues. Per the germline V gene, CDR1 is KGHSH and CDR2 is LQKENI. Trimming removed 4 bases at V and 2 bases at J, with 6 bases between. CDR3 bases: TGTGCCAGCTCACTTGTTACCTACGAGCAGTACTTC. It codes for CASSLVTYEQYF. The full variable domain, rest sourced from reference TRBV18 and TRBJ2-7, is NAGVMQNPRHLVRRRGQEARLRCSPMKGHSHVYWYRQLPEEGLKFMVYLQKENIIDESGMPKERFSAEFPKEGPSILRIQQVVRGDSAAYFCASSLVTYEQYFGPGTRLTVT.

This clone was seen a handful of times. The chain is built from TRBV5-1 and TRBJ2-5; unclear D gene. The CDR3 spans 13 residues. Deletions cut 1 base from V and 4 bases from J, with 8 bases between. Germline V lookup: CDR1 SGHRS, CDR2 YFSETQ. Here the CDR3 DNA reads TGCGCCAGCAGCTTGTCGGCCAGAGAGACCCAGTACTTC. Amino acids: CASSLSARETQYF.

The CDR3 nucleotides are TGTGCCAGCAGCCCAAGGGGCGGCGATGAGCAGTTCTTC. It encodes CASSPRGGDEQFF. V usage is TRBV5-4 and J usage is TRBJ2-1; perhaps TRBD1 as D (5 bases). The germline V gene has CDR1 SGHNT and CDR2 YYREEE (reference sequence). Trimming took 4 bases from V and 8 from J, leaving 13 bases between them. The CDR3 is 13 residues long.

The chain joins TRBV11-3 to TRBJ1-1, with D possibly being TRBD1 (5 bases). Germline CDR1 is SGHNT and CDR2 is YENEEA. The CDR3 totals 13 residues. Trimming took off 1 base at V and 4 bases at J, with 7 bases between the two ends. The CDR3 is CASSLAGATEAFF. CDR3 DNA sequence: TGTGCCAGCAGCTTAGCTGGGGCCACTGAAGCTTTCTTT.

This rearrangement joins TRBV6-5 to TRBJ2-1; 9 bases are a match to TRBD2. The germline V gene has CDR1 MNHEY and CDR2 SVGAGI. CDR3 length: 14 residues. The V gene end was trimmed by 10 bases and the J gene end by 10 bases; junction bases not matched to a gene: 14. The CDR3 DNA sequence: TGTGCCACCCACTCGCCGGGACTAGCCCGGGAGCAGTTCTTC. This codes for CATHSPGLAREQFF.

The V call is TRBV27, the J call TRBJ2-7; D is possibly TRBD1 (6 bases). The germline gives CDR1 MNHEY, CDR2 SMNVEV (reference sequence). The length of the CDR3 is 16 residues. Between the trimmed V and J ends, which lost 5 bases and 2 bases, there was a span of 19 bases. CDR3 loop: CASSGNRVRPTYEQYF. DNA for the CDR3: TGTGCCAGCAGTGGAAACAGGGTCCGCCCAACCTACGAGCAGTACTTC.

This clone turned up a few times. The chain uses TRBV11-1 and TRBJ2-7, with 9 bases that match TRBD1. CDR1 is SGHAT and CDR2 is FQDESV in the germline V gene (reference sequence). CDR3 length: 15 residues. Trimming took 5 bases from V and 0 from J; bases not matched to a gene: 5. CDR3: CASSVGQGSSYEQYF. Here the CDR3 DNA reads TGTGCCAGCAGCGTGGGACAGGGAAGCTCCTACGAGCAGTACTTC.

This clone appeared a few times. This chain connects TRBV10-3 to TRBJ1-1; D might be TRBD1 (5 bases). The CDR3 spans 15 residues. Trimming removed 1 base at V and 5 bases at J, with 14 bases between. Germline lookup yields CDR1 ENHRY and CDR2 SYGVKD. In DNA, the CDR3 is TGTGCCATCAGTGAGTTCAATCAGGGACGGACTGAAGCTTTCTTT. This gives the protein CAISEFNQGRTEAFF.

This chain connects TRBV2 to TRBJ2-7, with D perhaps TRBD1 (6 bases). The CDR3 is 15 residues long. The germline V gene encodes CDR1 SNHLY and CDR2 FYNNEI. Trimming took 1 base from V and 3 from J, leaving 13 bases between them. The CDR3 DNA follows: TGTGCCAGCAGTGAAGAGAACAGGGCACGCTACGAGCAGTACTTC. As protein: CASSEENRARYEQYF.

V usage is TRBV29-1 and J usage is TRBJ2-1, with TRBD2 matching over 12 bases. Per germline, CDR1 SQVTM and CDR2 ANQGSEA. Trimming removed 2 bases from V and 10 bases from J; junction bases left unmatched: 3. CDR3 size: 13 residues. CDR3 in amino acids: CSVERLAGEEQFF. CDR3 in DNA: TGCAGCGTTGAAAGACTAGCGGGAGAGGAGCAGTTCTTC.

The gene calls are TRBV7-9 and TRBJ2-7; either TRBD1 or TRBD2 may supply D (5 bases each). The CDR3 is 15 amino acids. V was trimmed by 5 bases and J by 6 bases, leaving 20 bases between them. CDR1 is SEHNR, CDR2 FQNEAQ, per germline (reference sequence). The CDR3: CASSLASGPRGEQYF. CDR3 nucleotides: TGTGCCAGCAGCCTGGCATCGGGACCCCGAGGCGAGCAGTACTTC. The variable domain in full, with the rest retrieved from reference TRBV7-9 and TRBJ2-7, is DTGVSQNPRHKITKRGQNVTFRCDPISEHNRLYWYRQTLGQGPEFLTYFQNEAQLEKSRLLSDRFSAERPKGSFSTLEIQRTEQGDSAMYLCASSLASGPRGEQYFGPGTRLTVT.